This T cell receptor (beta chain) was obtained from a study of blood T cell repertoires in COVID-19. Looking at the study overall: Samples of COVID-19 (acute and convalescent) were obtained from the United States, Italy and Spain. From T cells, B-cell-depleted T cells, or PBMCs came the material, which was cDNA or gDNA.

Seattle patient enrollment occurred during active infection, with longitudinal follow-up thereafter. Per the study methods: For nucleated cells, counts were estimated from reference gene primer amplification. The method was immunoSEQ multiplex PCR; TCRdb's version includes in-frame clones alone and lacks a portion of them. The V and J calls and the clone size are those of that table, but D and trimming were determined from the DNA. The sample lists some 180,000 clones; around four fifths were seen once. Germline values: CDR1 SGHRS, CDR2 YFSETQ. V dropped 4 bases and J dropped 6; count of bases not matched to a gene: 9. The CDR3 has 14 residues.

Source material: peripheral blood. The V gene is TRBV5-1, the J gene TRBJ1-2; 7 positions match TRBD1. This sequence originates from an elderly woman with COVID-19, enrolled during active disease. The CDR3, as DNA: TGCGCCAGCAGCACTGCGGTTACAGGGGATGGCTACACCTTC. It is translated as CASSTAVTGDGYTF.